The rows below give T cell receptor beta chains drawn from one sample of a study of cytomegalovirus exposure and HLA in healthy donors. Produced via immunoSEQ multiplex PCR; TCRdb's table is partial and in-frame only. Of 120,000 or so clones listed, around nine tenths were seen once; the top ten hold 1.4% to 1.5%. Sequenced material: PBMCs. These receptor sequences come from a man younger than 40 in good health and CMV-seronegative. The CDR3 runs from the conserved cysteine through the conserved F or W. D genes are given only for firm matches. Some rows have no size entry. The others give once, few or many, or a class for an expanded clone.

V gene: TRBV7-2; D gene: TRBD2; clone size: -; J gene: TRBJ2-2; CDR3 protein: CASSRLAGVPGELFF; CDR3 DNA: TGTGCCAGCAGCCGACTAGCGGGAGTCCCCGGGGAGCTGTTTTTT
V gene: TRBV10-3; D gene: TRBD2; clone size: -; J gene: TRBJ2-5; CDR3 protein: CAISESEIAGLQETQYF; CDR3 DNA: TGTGCCATCAGTGAGTCGGAGATAGCGGGGCTTCAAGAGACCCAGTACTTC
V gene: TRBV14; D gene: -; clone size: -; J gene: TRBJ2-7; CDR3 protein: CASSHGYEQYF; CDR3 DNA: TGTGCCAGCAGCCACGGGTACGAGCAGTACTTC
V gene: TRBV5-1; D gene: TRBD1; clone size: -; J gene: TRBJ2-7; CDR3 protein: CASSWTGESYEQYF; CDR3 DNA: TGCGCCAGCAGCTGGACAGGGGAATCCTACGAGCAGTACTTC
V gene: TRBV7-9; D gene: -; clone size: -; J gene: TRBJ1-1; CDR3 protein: CASSLEGVVTEAFF; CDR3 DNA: TGTGCCAGCAGCTTAGAGGGGGTGGTCACTGAAGCTTTCTTT
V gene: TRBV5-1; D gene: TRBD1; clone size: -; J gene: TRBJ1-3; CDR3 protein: CASSLVYDRGDTIYF; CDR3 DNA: TGCGCCAGCAGCTTGGTATACGACAGGGGGGACACCATATATTTT
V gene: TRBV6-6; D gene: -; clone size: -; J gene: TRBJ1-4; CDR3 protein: CASSYLGEGNEKLFF; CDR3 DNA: TGTGCCAGCAGTTACTTAGGGGAAGGGAATGAAAAACTGTTTTTT
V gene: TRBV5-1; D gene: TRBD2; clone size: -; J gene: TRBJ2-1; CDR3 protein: CASNRLAGADNEQFF; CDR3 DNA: TGCGCCAGCAATCGACTAGCGGGAGCCGACAATGAGCAGTTCTTC
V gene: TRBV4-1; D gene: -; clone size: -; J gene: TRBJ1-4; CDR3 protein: CASSSWAGAANEKLFF; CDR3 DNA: TGCGCCAGTTCATCCTGGGCAGGGGCGGCTAATGAAAAACTGTTTTTT
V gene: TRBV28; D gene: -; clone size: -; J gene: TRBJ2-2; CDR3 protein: CASSLSWGDTGELFF; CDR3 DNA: TGTGCCAGCAGTTTAAGCTGGGGAGACACCGGGGAGCTGTTTTTT
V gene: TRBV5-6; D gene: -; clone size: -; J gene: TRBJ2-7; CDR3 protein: CASIKSRGSYEQYF; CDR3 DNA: TGTGCCAGCATAAAAAGCAGGGGCAGCTACGAGCAGTACTTC
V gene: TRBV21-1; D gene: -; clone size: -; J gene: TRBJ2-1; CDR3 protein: CARPGLDYNEQFF; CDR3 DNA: TGTGCCAGACCGGGACTAGATTACAATGAGCAGTTCTTC
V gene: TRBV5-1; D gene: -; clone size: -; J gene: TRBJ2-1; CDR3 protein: CASSVENEQFF; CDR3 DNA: TGCGCCAGCAGTGTCGAGAATGAGCAGTTCTTC
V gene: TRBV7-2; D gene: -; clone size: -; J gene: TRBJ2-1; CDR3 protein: CASSSPRGYNEQFF; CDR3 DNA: TGTGCCAGCAGCTCCCCACGGGGGTACAATGAGCAGTTCTTC
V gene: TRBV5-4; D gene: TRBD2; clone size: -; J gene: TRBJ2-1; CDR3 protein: CASSQYGAGGNNEQFF; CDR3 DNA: TGTGCCAGCAGCCAGTATGGAGCGGGAGGGAACAATGAGCAGTTCTTC
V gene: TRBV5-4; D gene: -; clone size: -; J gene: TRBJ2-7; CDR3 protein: CATISGGATYEQYF; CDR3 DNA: TGTGCCACGATAAGCGGCGGGGCGACCTACGAGCAGTACTTC
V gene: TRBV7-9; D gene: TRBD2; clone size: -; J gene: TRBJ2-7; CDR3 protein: CASSPGTSEVYEQYF; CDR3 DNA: TGTGCCAGCAGCCCGGGGACTAGCGAAGTTTACGAGCAGTACTTC
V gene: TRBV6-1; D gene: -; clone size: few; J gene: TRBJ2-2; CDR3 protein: CASSVELANTGELFF; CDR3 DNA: TGTGCCAGCAGTGTTGAACTCGCGAACACCGGGGAGCTGTTTTTT
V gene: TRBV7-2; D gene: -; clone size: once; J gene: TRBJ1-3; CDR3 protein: CASSLRGYGNTIYF; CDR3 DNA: TGTGCCAGCAGCTTACGCGGTTATGGAAACACCATATATTTT
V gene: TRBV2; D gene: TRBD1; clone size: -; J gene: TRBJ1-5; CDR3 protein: CASSVGDRLQPQHF; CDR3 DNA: TGTGCCAGCAGTGTGGGGGACAGACTTCAGCCCCAGCATTTT
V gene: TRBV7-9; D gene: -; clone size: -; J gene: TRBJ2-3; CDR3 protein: CASSSSGAGTDTQYF; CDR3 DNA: TGTGCCAGCAGCTCGTCGGGAGCGGGTACAGATACGCAGTATTTT
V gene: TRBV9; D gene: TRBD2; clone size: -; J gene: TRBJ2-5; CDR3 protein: CASSEGLAQTQYF; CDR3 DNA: TGTGCCAGCAGCGAGGGACTAGCTCAGACCCAGTACTTC
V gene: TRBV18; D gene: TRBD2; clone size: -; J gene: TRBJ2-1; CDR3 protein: CASSPGTSGSYNEQFF; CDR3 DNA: TGTGCCAGCTCACCCGGGACTAGCGGTTCCTACAATGAGCAGTTCTTC
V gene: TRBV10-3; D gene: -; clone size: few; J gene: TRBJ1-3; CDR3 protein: CAISEDRGNTIYF; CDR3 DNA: TGTGCCATCAGTGAGGACAGGGGAAACACCATATATTTT
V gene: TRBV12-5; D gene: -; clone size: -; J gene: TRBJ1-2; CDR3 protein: CASGLGGGLGGYTF; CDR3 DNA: TGTGCTAGTGGTTTGGGGGGAGGGTTAGGCGGCTACACCTTC
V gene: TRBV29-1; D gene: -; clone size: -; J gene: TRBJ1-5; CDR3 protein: CSVVIGGSNQPQHF; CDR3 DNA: TGCAGCGTTGTAATTGGCGGTAGCAATCAGCCCCAGCATTTT
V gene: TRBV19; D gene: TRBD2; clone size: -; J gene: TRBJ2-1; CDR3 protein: CASGGLAGASNEQFF; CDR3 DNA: TGTGCCAGTGGGGGACTAGCGGGAGCATCCAATGAGCAGTTCTTC
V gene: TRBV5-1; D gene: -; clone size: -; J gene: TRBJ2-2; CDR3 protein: CASSPLEDTGELFF; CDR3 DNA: TGCGCCAGCAGCCCCTTGGAGGACACCGGGGAGCTGTTTTTT
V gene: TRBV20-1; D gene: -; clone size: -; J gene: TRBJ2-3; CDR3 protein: CSADTRDTQYF; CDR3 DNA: TGCAGTGCCGACACTAGGGATACGCAGTATTTT
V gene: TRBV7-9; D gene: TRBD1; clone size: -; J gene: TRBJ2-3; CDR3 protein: CASHDRDRDLDTQYF; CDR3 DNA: TGTGCCAGCCATGACCGGGACAGGGATCTGGATACGCAGTATTTT
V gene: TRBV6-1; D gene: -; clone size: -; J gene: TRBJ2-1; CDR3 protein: CASLEASTGYEQFF; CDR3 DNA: TGTGCCAGCCTCGAGGCTAGTACAGGGTATGAGCAGTTCTTC
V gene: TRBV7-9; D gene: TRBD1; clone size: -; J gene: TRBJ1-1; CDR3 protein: CASSPTGPEAFF; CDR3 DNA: TGTGCCAGCAGCCCGACAGGGCCTGAAGCTTTCTTT
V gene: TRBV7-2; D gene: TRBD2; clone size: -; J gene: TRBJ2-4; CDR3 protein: CASSSGGTSGYIQYF; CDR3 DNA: TGTGCCAGCAGCTCCGGGGGGACTAGCGGTTACATTCAGTACTTC
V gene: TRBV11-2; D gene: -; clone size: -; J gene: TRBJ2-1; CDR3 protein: CASRLGANEQFF; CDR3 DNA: TGTGCCAGCAGGCTAGGGGCCAATGAGCAGTTCTTC
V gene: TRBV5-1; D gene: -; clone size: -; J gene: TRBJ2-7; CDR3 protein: CASSLGDIPSYEQYF; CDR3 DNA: TGCGCCAGCAGCTTGGGGGACATACCCTCCTACGAGCAGTACTTC
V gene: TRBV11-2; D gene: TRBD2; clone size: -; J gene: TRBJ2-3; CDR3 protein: CASSFSSGTGGTQYF; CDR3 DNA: TGTGCCAGCAGCTTTTCCAGCGGGACGGGGGGTACGCAGTATTTT
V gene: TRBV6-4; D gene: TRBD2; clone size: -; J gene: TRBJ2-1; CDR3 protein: CASSDSEGGEEQFF; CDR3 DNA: TGTGCCAGCAGTGACTCAGAGGGAGGGGAGGAGCAGTTCTTC
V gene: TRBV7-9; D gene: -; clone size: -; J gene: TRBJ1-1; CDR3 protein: CASSLGRLNTEAFF; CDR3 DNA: TGTGCCAGCAGCTTGGGGCGGCTGAACACTGAAGCTTTCTTT
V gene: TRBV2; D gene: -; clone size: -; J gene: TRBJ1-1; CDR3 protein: CASTDRMNTEAFF; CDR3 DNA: TGTGCCAGCACCGACAGGATGAACACTGAAGCTTTCTTT
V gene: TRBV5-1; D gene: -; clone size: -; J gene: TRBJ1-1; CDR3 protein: CASSFGGTTEAFF; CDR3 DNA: TGCGCCAGCAGCTTCGGGGGGACCACTGAAGCTTTCTTT
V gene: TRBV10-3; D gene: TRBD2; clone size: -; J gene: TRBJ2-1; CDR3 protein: CAIPVSLSRAGAGGPSYEQFF; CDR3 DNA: TGTGCCATCCCGGTTTCACTATCGAGGGCCGGAGCGGGAGGGCCTAGTTATGAGCAGTTCTTC
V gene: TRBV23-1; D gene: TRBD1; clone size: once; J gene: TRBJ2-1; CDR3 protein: CASSQSRDSNEQFF; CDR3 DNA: TGCGCCAGCAGTCAAAGCCGGGACAGCAATGAGCAGTTCTTC
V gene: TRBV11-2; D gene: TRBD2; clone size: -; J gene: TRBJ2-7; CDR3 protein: CASSRQKSLAGGLNEQYF; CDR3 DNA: TGTGCCAGCAGCAGACAAAAATCCCTAGCGGGAGGGCTTAACGAGCAGTACTTC
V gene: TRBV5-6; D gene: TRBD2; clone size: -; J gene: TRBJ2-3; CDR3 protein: CASSSPGLAGGITDTQYF; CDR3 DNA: TGTGCCAGCAGCTCGCCGGGACTAGCGGGAGGGATCACAGATACGCAGTATTTT
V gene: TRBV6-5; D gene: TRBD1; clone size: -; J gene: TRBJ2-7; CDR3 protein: CASSRDTSGGEQYF; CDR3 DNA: TGTGCCAGCAGTCGGGACACCTCAGGGGGTGAGCAGTACTTC
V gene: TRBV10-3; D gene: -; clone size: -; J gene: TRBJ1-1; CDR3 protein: CAISEEEQGRTEAFF; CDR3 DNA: TGTGCCATCAGTGAGGAAGAACAGGGTAGGACGGAAGCTTTCTTT
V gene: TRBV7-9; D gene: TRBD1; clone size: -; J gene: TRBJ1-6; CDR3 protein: CASSLGTGIGSPLHF; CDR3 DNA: TGTGCCAGCAGCTTAGGGACAGGGATTGGGTCACCCCTCCACTTT
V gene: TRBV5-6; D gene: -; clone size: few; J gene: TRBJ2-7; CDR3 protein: CASVREFPYEQYF; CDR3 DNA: TGTGCCAGCGTCCGGGAGTTCCCCTACGAGCAGTACTTC
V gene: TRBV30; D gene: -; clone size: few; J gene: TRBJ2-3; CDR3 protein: CAWSVPRERDTQYF; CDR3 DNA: TGTGCCTGGAGTGTACCTCGGGAGCGGGATACGCAGTATTTT
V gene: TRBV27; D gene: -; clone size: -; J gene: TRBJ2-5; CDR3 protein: CASSSQYF; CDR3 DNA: TGTGCCAGCAGCAGCCAGTACTTC
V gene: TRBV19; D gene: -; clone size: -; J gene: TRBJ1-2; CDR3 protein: CASSIALGQGYGYTF; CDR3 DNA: TGTGCCAGTAGTATCGCCCTGGGGCAGGGCTATGGCTACACCTTC
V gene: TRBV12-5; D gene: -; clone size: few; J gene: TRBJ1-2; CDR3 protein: CASGVEVYGYTF; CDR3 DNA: TGTGCTAGTGGGGTGGAGGTTTATGGCTACACCTTC